Listed below are T cell receptor beta chains from one sample, sequenced in a study of cytomegalovirus exposure and HLA in healthy donors. Some clones are missing from TCRdb's copy, which holds only in-frame ones; the method was immunoSEQ multiplex PCR. This table holds around 140,000 clones. The specimen was PBMCs. Receptors originate from a male donor in good health and CMV-seronegative. Each CDR3 is given with its conserved first and last residue. The order of the fields is CDR3 length, V gene, D gene, J gene, CDR3 protein, CDR3 DNA. The D gene is left open where the match is weak.

cdr3_length: 14; v_call: TRBV7-2; d_call: -; j_call: TRBJ2-7; cdr3_aa: CASRKAGQSYEQYF; cdr3_nt: TGTGCCAGCAGGAAAGCCGGACAGAGCTACGAGCAGTACTTC
cdr3_length: 14; v_call: TRBV28; d_call: TRBD1; j_call: TRBJ1-2; cdr3_aa: CASSFSGTAYGYTF; cdr3_nt: TGTGCCAGCAGTTTTTCGGGGACAGCTTATGGCTACACCTTC
cdr3_length: 14; v_call: TRBV10-3; d_call: TRBD1; j_call: TRBJ2-7; cdr3_aa: CAISYQGAMYEQYF; cdr3_nt: TGTGCCATCAGTTATCAGGGGGCTATGTACGAGCAGTACTTC
cdr3_length: 13; v_call: TRBV29-1; d_call: TRBD1; j_call: TRBJ2-3; cdr3_aa: CSVPGQGADTQYF; cdr3_nt: TGCAGCGTCCCGGGACAGGGCGCAGATACGCAGTATTTT
cdr3_length: 13; v_call: TRBV7-2; d_call: -; j_call: TRBJ2-7; cdr3_aa: CASSSYVSYEQYF; cdr3_nt: TGTGCCAGCAGCTCCTACGTTTCCTACGAGCAGTACTTC
cdr3_length: 15; v_call: TRBV7-2; d_call: TRBD1; j_call: TRBJ1-6; cdr3_aa: CASSTYRGNNSPLHF; cdr3_nt: TGTGCCAGCAGCACCTACAGGGGAAATAATTCACCCCTCCACTTT
cdr3_length: 14; v_call: TRBV4-3; d_call: TRBD1; j_call: TRBJ2-3; cdr3_aa: CASSKGQLTDTQYF; cdr3_nt: TGCGCCAGCAGCAAGGGACAGTTGACAGATACGCAGTATTTT
cdr3_length: 18; v_call: TRBV7-9; d_call: TRBD1; j_call: TRBJ1-2; cdr3_aa: CASSISNWGQGANYGYTF; cdr3_nt: TGTGCCAGCAGCATTAGCAATTGGGGACAGGGAGCTAACTATGGCTACACCTTC
cdr3_length: 15; v_call: TRBV19; d_call: TRBD1; j_call: TRBJ2-5; cdr3_aa: CASSVYRGRYETQYF; cdr3_nt: TGTGCCAGTAGTGTCTACAGGGGGCGCTACGAGACCCAGTACTTC
cdr3_length: 13; v_call: TRBV7-2; d_call: -; j_call: TRBJ2-5; cdr3_aa: CASSYARGETQYF; cdr3_nt: TGTGCCAGCAGCTACGCGAGAGGCGAGACCCAGTACTTC
cdr3_length: 15; v_call: TRBV25-1; d_call: -; j_call: TRBJ2-7; cdr3_aa: CASSSPGLRSYEQYF; cdr3_nt: TGTGCCAGCAGTTCACCGGGACTCAGGTCCTACGAGCAGTACTTC